This T cell receptor (beta chain) was observed in a study of regulatory T cells in long-lasting Graves disease. Assembly of TCR beta libraries relied on iRepertoire HTBI primers together with Arm-PCR of CDR3 regions. TCRdb recomputed calls from the multiplex PCR reads with MiXCR, one row per CDR3 protein. The table has 400,000 or so distinct CDR3 sequences, 23% seen once. Time point meaning: persistent/refractory GD, antithyroid drugs over 5 years with positive TRAb. Extracted RNA from PBMCs served as the source of the TCR library. The TCR was taken from a female donor with Graves disease. Sequencing used peripheral blood mononuclear cells (PBMCs), obtained when the disease was refractory, from a patient treated with antithyroid drugs.

The CDR3 DNA follows: TGCAGTTATCAAGAGGCTGGGCAAGAGACCCAGTACTTC. Translating gives CSYQEAGQETQYF. The chain couples TRBV20-1 to TRBJ2-5; D remains unclear. Trimming cost V 8 bases and J 2 bases, with 15 bases left between them. This CDR3 comprises 13 residues. CDR1 is DFQATT, CDR2 SNEGSKA, per germline (reference sequence).